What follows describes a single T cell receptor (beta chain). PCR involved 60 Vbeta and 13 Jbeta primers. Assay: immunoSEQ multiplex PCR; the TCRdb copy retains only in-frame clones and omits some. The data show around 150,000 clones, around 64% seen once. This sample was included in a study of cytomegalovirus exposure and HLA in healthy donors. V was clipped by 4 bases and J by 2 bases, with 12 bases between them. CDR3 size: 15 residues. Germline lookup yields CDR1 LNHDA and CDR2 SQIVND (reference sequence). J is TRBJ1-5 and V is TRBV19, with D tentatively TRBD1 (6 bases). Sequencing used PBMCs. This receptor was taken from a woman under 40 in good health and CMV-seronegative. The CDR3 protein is CASSTVQGGNQPQHF. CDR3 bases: TGTGCCAGTAGTACCGTACAGGGCGGCAATCAGCCCCAGCATTTT.